This T cell receptor (beta chain) was profiled in a study of blood T cells in healthy people across ages. Findings of the study overall: Expanded clonotype shifts may have been confounded, as the donors had an unknown CMV status. Per million T cells, TCR beta diversity dropped about linearly as age rose.

Alongside a J-beta primer mix, a sample-barcoded 5' primer served in a second PCR lasting roughly 6 to 11 cycles. TCRdb independently ran MiXCR on the 5' RACE reads; one entry per CDR3 protein. The sample yields 1,500,000 or so distinct CDR3 sequences, approximately 59% seen once. With regard to this clonotype: Its antigen is unidentified.

The germline CDR1 and CDR2 sequences are KGHDR and SFDVKD. After removal of 5 bases from V and 0 bases from J, the junction contained 10 bases not matched to a gene. This CDR3 is 17 amino acids long. The V call is TRBV24-1, the J call TRBJ2-3; 7 bases are shared with TRBD1. The sequenced material came from blood. This receptor was obtained from a man younger than 35 in good health. Here the CDR3 DNA reads TGTGCCACCAGTGCCGTGATTGGACAGGCTAGCACAGATACGCAGTATTTT. Amino acids: CATSAVIGQASTDTQYF.